This T cell receptor beta chain was found in a study of blood T cell repertoires in COVID-19. The protocol was immunoSEQ multiplex PCR, while the TCRdb copy is restricted to in-frame clones and leaves out a portion. The table lists 150,000 to 200,000 clones, more than 75% of them singletons, with around 2.7% in the top ten. Material for sequencing was peripheral blood. This TCR derives from a man aged 35 to 55 with active or convalescent COVID-19.

The chain's CDR3 is CASSYSKGRGRDTQYF. CDR3 sequence (DNA): TGTGCCAGCAGTTACTCGAAGGGCAGGGGAAGAGATACGCAGTATTTT. V and J are TRBV6-5 and TRBJ2-3; perhaps TRBD1 as D (6 bases). Trimming shortened V by 0 bases and J by 5 bases, and 15 bases separated the two germline ends. CDR3 length equals 16 residues. The germline CDR1 and CDR2 sequences are MNHEY and SVGAGI.